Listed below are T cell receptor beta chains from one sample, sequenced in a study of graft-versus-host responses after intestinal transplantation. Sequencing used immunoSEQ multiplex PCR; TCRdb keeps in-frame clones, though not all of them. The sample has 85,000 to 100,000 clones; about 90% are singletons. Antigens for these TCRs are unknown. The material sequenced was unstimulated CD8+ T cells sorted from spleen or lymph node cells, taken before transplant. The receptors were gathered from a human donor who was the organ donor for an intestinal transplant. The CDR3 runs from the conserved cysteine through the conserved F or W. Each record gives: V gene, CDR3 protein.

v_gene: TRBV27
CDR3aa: CASRRSGTGLNEQYF

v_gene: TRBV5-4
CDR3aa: CASSRYSTSGGGETQYF

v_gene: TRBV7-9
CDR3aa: CASSLTSDPYNEQFF

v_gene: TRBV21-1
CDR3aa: CASSKEGEGAVECQPQHF

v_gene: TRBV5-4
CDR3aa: CASSLDSGRTLEQYF

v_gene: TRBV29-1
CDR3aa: CSVNRGTEAFF

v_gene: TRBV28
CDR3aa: CASSTRTLEVEQYF

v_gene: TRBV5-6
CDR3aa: CASSLEPTGGTDTQYF

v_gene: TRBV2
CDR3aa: CASSAGAPGGYGYTF

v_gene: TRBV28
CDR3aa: CASSLQMPGHLSGYEQYF

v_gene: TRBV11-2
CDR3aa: CASSLEVGDYEQYF

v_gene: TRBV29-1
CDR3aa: CSVLLAGSNEQFF

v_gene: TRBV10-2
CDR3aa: CASSEEQNSGNTIYF

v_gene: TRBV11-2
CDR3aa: CASSSPVEAFF

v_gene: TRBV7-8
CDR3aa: CASSLAGGQDEKLFF

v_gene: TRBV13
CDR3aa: CASSLGAGGPGELFF

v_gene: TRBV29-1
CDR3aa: CSVEGGSGQGIDEQFF

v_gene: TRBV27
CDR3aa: CASSLWANTEAFF

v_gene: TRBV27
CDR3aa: CASSPGGGEPFNYGYTF

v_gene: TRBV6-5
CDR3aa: CASTGSWGNTIYF

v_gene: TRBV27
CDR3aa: CASSPAGGLGGYTF

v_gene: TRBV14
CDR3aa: CASSNDWSSSYEQYF

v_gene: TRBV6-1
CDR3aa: CASSDQYFQGPEAFF

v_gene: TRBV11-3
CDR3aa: CASSSNVPGQGPNTEAFF

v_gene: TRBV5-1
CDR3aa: CASSLIAGGPISYEQYF

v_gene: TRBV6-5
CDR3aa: CASSYSGEGTYNEQFF

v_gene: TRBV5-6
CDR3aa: CASSLDRVLNEQFF

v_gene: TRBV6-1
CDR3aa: CASSEAATSYEQYF

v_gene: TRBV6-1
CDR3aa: CASSEDPGQNTGELFF

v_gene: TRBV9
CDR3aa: CASSVVQRGPYNEQFF

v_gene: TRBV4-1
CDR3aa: CASSHARSGGGADTQYF

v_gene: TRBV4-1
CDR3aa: CASSQDYRISGNTIYF

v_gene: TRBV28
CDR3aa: CASSYPQGAQETQYF

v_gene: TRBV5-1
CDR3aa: CASSLVGGTSGIYEQYF

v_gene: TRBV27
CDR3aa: CASSSTAGEKLFF

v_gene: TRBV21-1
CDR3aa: CASSKRGQFKTAFF

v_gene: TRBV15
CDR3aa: CATSGRTGSNYGYTF

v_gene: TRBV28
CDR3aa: CASSLWRGGTEAFF

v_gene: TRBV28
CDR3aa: CASSLVRRQIQETQYF

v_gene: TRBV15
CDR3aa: CATSRRQGSPNEQFF

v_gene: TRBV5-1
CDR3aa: CASSMGSGYEQYF

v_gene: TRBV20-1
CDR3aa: CSATPNNEQFF

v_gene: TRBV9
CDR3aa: CASSGRQGAEAFF

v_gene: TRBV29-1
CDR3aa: CSGFSKGTEAFF

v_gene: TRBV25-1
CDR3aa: CASSESGSTDTQYF

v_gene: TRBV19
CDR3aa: CASSSYSGSLFYEQYF

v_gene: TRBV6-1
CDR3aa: CASSEFMGTGDYQPQHF

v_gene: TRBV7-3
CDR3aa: CASSLVASGPYEQYF

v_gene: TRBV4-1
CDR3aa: CASSQEGRGGPTLYEQYF

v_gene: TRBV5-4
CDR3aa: CASSVGTGYTEAFF

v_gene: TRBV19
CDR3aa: CASSIGTGGYEQYF

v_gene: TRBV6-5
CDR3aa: CASSYSSGAEAFF

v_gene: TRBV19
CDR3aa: CASSTGWGMGPYNEQFF

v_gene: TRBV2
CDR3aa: CASRPRAGVTGELFF

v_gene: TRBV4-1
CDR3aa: CASSQVLAGVNEQFF

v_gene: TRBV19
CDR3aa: CASSIGGAGELFF